One and the same sample provided the 29 T cell receptor beta chains below, sequenced in a study of blood T cells in healthy people across ages. A J-beta primer mix and a sample-barcoded 5' primer were used in a second PCR of roughly 6 to 11 cycles. Via MiXCR, TCRdb re-called the 5' RACE reads, giving one row per CDR3 protein. The table includes about 1.7 million distinct CDR3 sequences, roughly 27% detected once. The material sequenced was blood. The receptors were gathered from a woman in her twenties or thirties in good health.

This clonotype was counted a few times. The chain is built from TRBV9 and TRBJ2-7; D uncertain. The CDR3 is 15 residues long. Trimming removed 3 bases at V and 0 bases at J, with 13 bases between. Germline CDR1 is SGDLS and CDR2 is YYNGEE. CDR3 DNA: TGTGCCAGCAGCGAGAGGTCTACCGGCTCCTACGAGCAGTACTTC. It is translated as CASSERSTGSYEQYF.

The rearrangement uses TRBV29-1 and TRBJ2-7; 9 bases line up with TRBD1. With V trimmed by 7 bases and J by 4 bases, 5 bases remained unmatched. Germline CDR1 and CDR2: SQVTM and ANQGSEA. The CDR3 length is 12 residues. CDR3 coding DNA: TGCAGCGGAACGACAGGGGGGTACGAGCAGTACTTC. Amino acids: CSGTTGGYEQYF.

This clonotype appeared a few times. J is TRBJ1-6 and V is TRBV9; TRBD1 agrees at 9 bases. J gave up 9 bases and V 3 bases, and 10 bases lay outside the gene matches. Germline values: CDR1 SGDLS, CDR2 YYNGEE. This CDR3 contains 16 residues. The CDR3 region is CASSAADRGQGSPLHF. For the CDR3, the DNA is TGTGCCAGCAGCGCCGCGGACAGGGGACAAGGTTCACCCCTCCACTTT.

V is TRBV4-1 and J is TRBJ1-2; possible D gene TRBD1, 5 bases. Trimming removed 0 bases from V and 4 bases from J, with 15 bases in between. The length of the CDR3 is 16 residues. Germline CDR1 reads MGHRA; CDR2 reads YSYEKL. The CDR3 region is CASSQDLAGQSYGYTF. CDR3 coding DNA: TGCGCCAGCAGCCAAGATCTTGCGGGGCAAAGCTATGGCTACACCTTC.

On this clonotype: Relative to the germline gene, one junction end is altered; a read error may explain this. The V and J genes are TRBV5-1 and TRBJ2-5; tentatively, D is TRBD2 (5 bases). The CDR3 totals 14 residues. In germline, CDR1 is SGHRS, CDR2 YFSETQ. The CDR3 sequence: CASNLVAPQETQYF. As DNA, the CDR3 is TGCGCCAGCAACTTGGTAGCGCCACAAGAGACCCAGTACTTC.

This clonotype was seen only a few times. The rearrangement links TRBV29-1 to TRBJ2-1; D gene unclear. The germline V gene encodes CDR1 SQVTM and CDR2 ANQGSEA. Trimming pared 4 bases from V and 3 bases from J, leaving 13 bases between. The CDR3 totals 14 residues. The CDR3 coding sequence is TGCAGCGTTGTTCGGGCCTCCTACTACAATGAGCAGTTCTTC. Translating gives CSVVRASYYNEQFF.

For this clonotype: This may come from a read error, since a much larger clone is one base off. CDR3 in amino acids: CASRYSDRTEAFF. CDR3 DNA: TGTGCCAGCAGGTACTCTGACAGAACTGAAGCTTTCTTT. The genes are TRBV6-5 and TRBJ1-1, with D possibly being TRBD1 (5 bases). Germline V CDR1 and CDR2: MNHEY, SVGAGI. The CDR3 is 13 residues long.

This clonotype came up many times. In nucleotides, the CDR3 is TGTGCCAGCAGCCAAGATAACACAAACTACGAGCAGTACTTC. Translating gives CASSQDNTNYEQYF. The chain carries TRBV3-1 and TRBJ2-7; no reliable D call. The CDR3 runs to 14 residues. Germline V gene lookup returns CDR1 LGHDT and CDR2 YNNKEL (reference sequence). The V and J ends lost 0 bases and 3 bases respectively, with 9 bases between them.

This clonotype was seen ten or more times. This chain uses TRBV20-1 with TRBJ2-1; 7 bases map to TRBD2. From germline, CDR1 is DFQATT and CDR2 SNEGSKA (reference sequence). J gave up 9 bases and V 5 bases, and 10 bases lay outside the gene matches. This CDR3 contains 13 residues. The CDR3: CSAPLAGDVEQFF. CDR3 coding DNA: TGCAGTGCTCCCTTGGCGGGAGATGTTGAGCAGTTCTTC.

This clonotype was recorded at least ten times. The chain uses TRBV4-1 and TRBJ1-2, with 9 bases fitting TRBD1. Trimming cost V 4 bases and J 7 bases; bases outside gene matches: 10. Germline lookup yields CDR1 MGHRA and CDR2 YSYEKL. CDR3 size: 15 residues. The CDR3 coding sequence is TGCGCCAGCAGCCGAGAACCGGGACAGGGTTCTGGCTACACCTTC. Translation gives CASSREPGQGSGYTF.

This clonotype was seen a handful of times. This chain connects TRBV29-1 to TRBJ1-1; D gene unclear. V was shortened by 6 bases and J by 0 bases, with 8 bases between the two germline ends. The CDR3 totals 12 residues. Germline lookup yields CDR1 SQVTM and CDR2 ANQGSEA. The CDR3 is CSVTTMNTEAFF. CDR3 nucleotide sequence: TGCAGCGTGACGACCATGAACACTGAAGCTTTCTTT.

This clonotype was recorded a few times. V is TRBV28 and J is TRBJ2-7, with TRBD1 as a possible D gene (6 bases). Germline CDR1 MDHEN, CDR2 SYDVKM. There are 15 residues in the CDR3. The V end lost 5 bases, the J end lost 0 bases, and 14 bases lay between the germline ends. CDR3 in DNA: TGTGCCAGCAGTCCACAGGGTTTCAGCTCCTACGAGCAGTACTTC. Translation gives CASSPQGFSSYEQYF. The full variable domain, rest sourced from reference TRBV28 and TRBJ2-7, is DVKVTQSSRYLVKRTGEKVFLECVQDMDHENMFWYRQDPGLGLRLIYFSYDVKMKEKGDIPEGYSVSREKKERFSLILESASTNQTSMYLCASSPQGFSSYEQYFGPGTRLTVT.

The chain links TRBV11-2 to TRBJ1-1; D is unresolved. Between the trimmed V and J ends, which lost 1 base and 1 base, there was a span of 13 bases. The CDR3 loop spans 16 amino acids. The germline gives CDR1 SGHAT, CDR2 FQNNGV. The CDR3 DNA reads TGTGCCAGCAGCTTAGTAGGTCGGGCAGCGAACACTGAAGCTTTCTTT. Translation gives CASSLVGRAANTEAFF.

This clonotype appeared a few times. The chain joins TRBV24-1 to TRBJ2-1; D might be TRBD2 (5 bases). CDR3 length: 17 residues. The V gene lost 0 bases and the J gene lost 2 bases, with 13 bases spanning the gap. CDR1 and CDR2 (germline): KGHDR, SFDVKD. CDR3 in amino acids: CATSDLATAGTYNEQFF. DNA of the CDR3: TGTGCCACCAGTGATTTGGCCACGGCCGGGACCTACAATGAGCAGTTCTTC.

The chain links TRBV28 to TRBJ2-1; 10 positions agree with TRBD2. The CDR3 loop spans 15 amino acids. Germline assignment: CDR1 MDHEN and CDR2 SYDVKM. V lost 8 bases, J lost 3 bases, and 7 bases stayed unmatched. The CDR3 DNA follows: TGTGCCAGCCCTCCCGGGACTAGCGTCTACAATGAGCAGTTCTTC. Protein sequence: CASPPGTSVYNEQFF.

The chain recombines TRBV12-3 or TRBV12-4 with TRBJ1-5; 7 bases fit TRBD1. V was clipped by 3 bases and J by 3 bases; unmatched bases: 5. The CDR3 is 15 residues long. CDR3 sequence (DNA): TGTGCCAGCAGTTTGTCCGGGACAGCCAATCAGCCCCAGCATTTT. This translates into CASSLSGTANQPQHF.

The chain employs TRBV14 and TRBJ1-2; no definite D call. The CDR3 is 13 amino acids. CDR1 and CDR2 (germline): SGHDN, FVKESK. With 2 bases removed from V and 8 bases from J, the gap between germline ends came to 12 bases. In DNA form, the CDR3 reads TGTGCCAGCAGCCAACTCCCGCGCGCCGGCTACACCTTC. Protein: CASSQLPRAGYTF.

This clonotype has at least ten counts. A much larger clone is a single base away; this may be a read error. The chain employs TRBV2 and TRBJ2-6; the D gene is possibly TRBD1 (5 bases). The CDR3 extends over 15 amino acids. Germline V CDR1 and CDR2: SNHLY, FYNNEI. V was clipped by 6 bases and J by 0 bases, with 9 bases between them. The CDR3 reads CASSAGSSGANVLTF. CDR3 nucleotides: TGTGCCAGCAGCGCAGGGTCCTCTGGGGCCAACGTCCTGACTTTC.

The V and J genes are TRBV15 and TRBJ2-1, with a weak D call TRBD2 (5 bases). The V and J ends lost 3 bases and 8 bases respectively, with 14 bases between them. Germline V lookup: CDR1 LNHNV, CDR2 YYDKDF (reference sequence). The CDR3 loop spans 14 amino acids. CDR3 DNA: TGTGCCACCAGCAGTCCGGGCGCGAGGGATGAGCAGTTCTTC. Translating gives CATSSPGARDEQFF.

The table lists this clonotype with a few counts. The chain has TRBV19 and TRBJ1-6, with 7 bases identical to TRBD1. The CDR3 totals 13 residues. Germline V gives CDR1 LNHDA, CDR2 SQIVND (reference sequence). The ends lost 6 bases at V and 9 bases at J; junction bases unmatched: 5. CDR3 in amino acids: CASRTGSASPLHF. For the CDR3, the DNA is TGTGCCAGTAGGACAGGGTCGGCTTCACCCCTCCACTTT.

The chain joins TRBV30 to TRBJ2-3; D gene unclear. Trimming removed 1 base at V and 6 bases at J, with 11 bases between. CDR1 is GTSNPN, CDR2 SVGIG, per germline (reference sequence). The CDR3 has 13 residues. CDR3 in amino acids: CAWSARRADTQYF. In nucleotides, the CDR3 is TGTGCCTGGAGTGCACGAAGGGCGGATACGCAGTATTTT.

This clonotype has just a few counts. This rearrangement joins TRBV28 to TRBJ2-1; 8 nucleotides align to TRBD1. The CDR3 runs 14 residues. The V and J ends lost 6 bases and 9 bases, in that order; junction bases with no gene match: 10. CDR1 and CDR2 from the germline V gene are MDHEN and SYDVKM. This CDR3 reads CASSRRQGRGEQFF. As DNA, the CDR3 is TGTGCCAGCAGCCGAAGACAGGGGCGGGGTGAGCAGTTCTTC. Looking up the rest from reference TRBV28 and TRBJ2-1 gives the full variable domain: DVKVTQSSRYLVKRTGEKVFLECVQDMDHENMFWYRQDPGLGLRLIYFSYDVKMKEKGDIPEGYSVSREKKERFSLILESASTNQTSMYLCASSRRQGRGEQFFGPGTRLTVL.

This clonotype has ten or more counts. The chain is built from TRBV28 and TRBJ2-7, with 8 nucleotides matching TRBD1. Germline values: CDR1 MDHEN, CDR2 SYDVKM. V shed 6 bases, J shed 5 bases, and the junction held 6 bases outside the gene matches. The CDR3 is 13 amino acids. CDR3 bases: TGTGCCAGCAGACTGGGACAGGTCAACGAGCAGTACTTC. Translated, it gives CASRLGQVNEQYF. The whole variable domain, filled in from reference TRBV28 and TRBJ2-7, reads DVKVTQSSRYLVKRTGEKVFLECVQDMDHENMFWYRQDPGLGLRLIYFSYDVKMKEKGDIPEGYSVSREKKERFSLILESASTNQTSMYLCASRLGQVNEQYFGPGTRLTVT.

The V call is TRBV15, the J call TRBJ2-6; 14 nucleotides line up with TRBD2. The junction had 6 bases not matched to a gene; V was cut back by 5 bases and J by 3 bases. Germline V gene data show CDR1 as LNHNV and CDR2 as YYDKDF (reference sequence). This CDR3 contains 18 residues. CDR3 DNA sequence: TGTGCCACCAGCCCGGGACTAGCGGGAGTAGGTGGGGCCAACGTCCTGACTTTC. Its protein is CATSPGLAGVGGANVLTF.

This clonotype occurred a few times. The CDR3 sequence is CASSWDSTGELFF. The CDR3 nucleotides read TGCGCCAGCAGCTGGGACAGCACCGGGGAGCTGTTTTTT. The gene calls are TRBV5-1 and TRBJ2-2; 7 nucleotides align to TRBD1. CDR1 and CDR2 from the germline V gene are SGHRS and YFSETQ. This CDR3 comprises 13 residues. Germline trimming cut 3 bases from V and 4 bases from J; bases unmatched to any gene: 0. Full variable domain (rest looked up from reference TRBV5-1 and TRBJ2-2): KAGVTQTPRYLIKTRGQQVTLSCSPISGHRSVSWYQQTPGQGLQFLFEYFSETQRNKGNFPGRFSGRQFSNSRSEMNVSTLELGDSALYLCASSWDSTGELFFGEGSRLTVL.

The chain couples TRBV7-9 to TRBJ1-2; D unclear. The germline CDR1 and CDR2 sequences are SEHNR and FQNEAQ (reference sequence). CDR3 length equals 13 residues. Trimming removed 1 base from V and 6 bases from J, with 9 bases in between. Written as DNA, the CDR3 is TGTGCCAGCAGCTTAGAAAGGGTAAATGGCTACACCTTC. Protein sequence: CASSLERVNGYTF. Drawing the rest from reference TRBV7-9 and TRBJ1-2, the complete variable domain is DTGVSQNPRHKITKRGQNVTFRCDPISEHNRLYWYRQTLGQGPEFLTYFQNEAQLEKSRLLSDRFSAERPKGSFSTLEIQRTEQGDSAMYLCASSLERVNGYTFGSGTRLTVV.

The rearrangement links TRBV6-5 to TRBJ2-7; 9 positions match TRBD1. The germline V gene has CDR1 MNHEY and CDR2 SVGAGI. The CDR3 is 13 amino acids. Trimming took 7 bases from V and 3 from J; bases not matched to a gene: 4. The CDR3 is CASKRTGDYEQYF. CDR3 nucleotides: TGTGCCAGCAAACGGACAGGGGACTACGAGCAGTACTTC.

The J gene is TRBJ2-5, the V gene TRBV7-9; 8 nucleotides match TRBD1. CDR1 and CDR2 (germline): SEHNR, FQNEAQ (reference sequence). After removal of 9 bases from V and 5 bases from J, the junction contained 11 bases not matched to a gene. CDR3 size: 14 residues. The DNA for the CDR3 is TGTGCCAGTAGCGACAGGGGTGTAGTTGAGACCCAGTACTTC. Translation gives CASSDRGVVETQYF.

The chain is built from TRBV4-1 and TRBJ2-3; 11 positions match TRBD2. The CDR3 contains 16 residues. V shed 2 bases and J 4 bases; nucleotides not matched to a gene: 5. Germline CDR1 and CDR2: MGHRA and YSYEKL. In DNA, the CDR3 is TGCGCCAGCAGCCAAATAGCGGGGGGGCCAGCAGATACGCAGTATTTT. The encoded protein is CASSQIAGGPADTQYF.